The rows below give T cell receptor beta chains drawn from one sample of a study of blood T cell repertoires in COVID-19. Libraries were prepared by immunoSEQ multiplex PCR; TCRdb keeps only in-frame clonotypes and omits some of them. The sample lists about 80,000 clones, roughly 80% occurring once. The sequencing sample was made of peripheral blood. These receptors all come from a woman between 70 and 85 years old with acute or convalescent COVID-19. CDR3s include the opening cysteine and the closing phenylalanine or tryptophan. The order of the fields is clone size, J gene, D gene, V gene, CDR3 protein, CDR3 DNA. D genes are given only for firm matches. Size is stated for part of the rows, as once, few or many counts, or as a class when the clone is expanded.

clone_size: few; j_call: TRBJ1-6; d_call: -; v_call: TRBV30; cdr3_aa: CAWAPSTGYFGNSPLHF; cdr3_nt: TGTGCCTGGGCCCCCAGTACAGGGTATTTCGGTAATTCACCCCTCCACTTT
clone_size: -; j_call: TRBJ2-5; d_call: TRBD1; v_call: TRBV3-1/TRBV3-2; cdr3_aa: CASDQGDTQYF; cdr3_nt: TGTGCCTCCGATCAGGGGGATACCCAGTACTTC
clone_size: -; j_call: TRBJ2-7; d_call: -; v_call: TRBV2; cdr3_aa: CASSEGGHGNQIEQYF; cdr3_nt: TGTGCCAGCAGTGAAGGGGGACACGGAAACCAAATCGAGCAGTACTTC
clone_size: -; j_call: TRBJ2-3; d_call: TRBD2; v_call: TRBV30; cdr3_aa: CAWTSMELSPLAGVVDTQYF; cdr3_nt: TGTGCCTGGACGTCAATGGAGTTGTCCCCTCTAGCGGGAGTTGTGGATACGCAGTATTTT
clone_size: -; j_call: TRBJ1-4; d_call: TRBD1; v_call: TRBV18; cdr3_aa: CASSLLDRGRAVIF; cdr3_nt: TGTGCCAGCTCACTCCTCGACAGGGGGCGAGCGGTAATTTTT
clone_size: -; j_call: TRBJ2-5; d_call: -; v_call: TRBV18; cdr3_aa: CASSPSQTVYQETQYF; cdr3_nt: TGTGCCAGCTCCCCATCGCAGACAGTGTACCAAGAGACCCAGTACTTC
clone_size: -; j_call: TRBJ2-2; d_call: TRBD2; v_call: TRBV27; cdr3_aa: CASSLTLAGWGTGELFF; cdr3_nt: TGTGCCAGCAGTTTGACCCTAGCGGGATGGGGCACCGGGGAGCTGTTTTTT
clone_size: -; j_call: TRBJ2-3; d_call: TRBD2; v_call: TRBV6-1; cdr3_aa: CASSGGLAGGSTDTQYF; cdr3_nt: TGTGCCAGCAGTGGGGGACTAGCGGGAGGGAGCACAGATACGCAGTATTTT
clone_size: -; j_call: TRBJ1-6; d_call: TRBD1; v_call: TRBV7-8; cdr3_aa: CASSWDRVNSPLHF; cdr3_nt: TGTGCCAGCAGCTGGGACAGGGTTAATTCACCCCTCCACTTT
clone_size: -; j_call: TRBJ2-5; d_call: -; v_call: TRBV18; cdr3_aa: CASSPRSDSASETQYF; cdr3_nt: TGTGCCAGCTCTCCCCGATCAGACAGCGCCAGTGAGACCCAGTACTTC
clone_size: -; j_call: TRBJ2-1; d_call: TRBD2; v_call: TRBV10-2; cdr3_aa: CASSEYVGTRFSNEQFF; cdr3_nt: TGCGCCAGCAGTGAGTACGTAGGGACTAGATTTTCGAATGAGCAGTTCTTC
clone_size: once; j_call: TRBJ1-3; d_call: TRBD1; v_call: TRBV13; cdr3_aa: CASSVGQGPSGNTIYF; cdr3_nt: TGTGCCAGCAGCGTGGGACAGGGACCCTCTGGAAACACCATATATTTT
clone_size: -; j_call: TRBJ1-1; d_call: TRBD1; v_call: TRBV6-5; cdr3_aa: CASRGQGRFTEAFF; cdr3_nt: TGTGCCAGCAGGGGACAGGGGAGGTTCACTGAAGCTTTCTTT
clone_size: -; j_call: TRBJ2-3; d_call: TRBD2; v_call: TRBV3-1/TRBV3-2; cdr3_aa: CASSQATSGSPDTQYF; cdr3_nt: TGTGCCAGCAGCCAAGCGACTAGCGGGTCCCCAGATACGCAGTATTTT
clone_size: -; j_call: TRBJ1-4; d_call: -; v_call: TRBV3-1/TRBV3-2; cdr3_aa: CASSGARGLEKLFF; cdr3_nt: TGTGCCAGCAGCGGCGCCAGAGGGCTTGAAAAACTGTTTTTT
clone_size: -; j_call: TRBJ1-1; d_call: -; v_call: TRBV19; cdr3_aa: CASSTHLDRLNTEAFF; cdr3_nt: TGTGCCAGTAGTACCCACCTGGACAGACTGAACACTGAAGCTTTCTTT
clone_size: -; j_call: TRBJ2-7; d_call: -; v_call: TRBV7-2; cdr3_aa: CASSLDRLRKQYF; cdr3_nt: TGTGCCAGCAGCTTAGACAGGCTACGGAAGCAGTACTTC
clone_size: -; j_call: TRBJ1-5; d_call: -; v_call: TRBV5-8; cdr3_aa: CASSFGTLSNQPQHF; cdr3_nt: TGTGCCAGCAGCTTCGGGACACTTTCCAATCAGCCCCAGCATTTT
clone_size: few; j_call: TRBJ1-1; d_call: -; v_call: TRBV19; cdr3_aa: CASISQSGVSTEAFF; cdr3_nt: TGTGCCAGTATTAGCCAGTCAGGGGTGAGCACTGAAGCTTTCTTT
clone_size: -; j_call: TRBJ1-2; d_call: -; v_call: TRBV2; cdr3_aa: CASTQEILYGYTF; cdr3_nt: TGTGCCAGCACACAGGAGATACTTTATGGCTACACCTTC
clone_size: few; j_call: TRBJ1-5; d_call: TRBD1; v_call: TRBV29-1; cdr3_aa: CSVTQGAIQPQHF; cdr3_nt: TGCAGCGTGACACAGGGGGCGATTCAGCCCCAGCATTTT
clone_size: -; j_call: TRBJ2-1; d_call: TRBD2; v_call: TRBV7-8; cdr3_aa: CASSPLAGESHEQFF; cdr3_nt: TGTGCCAGCAGCCCCCTAGCGGGAGAGTCCCATGAGCAGTTCTTC
clone_size: -; j_call: TRBJ1-6; d_call: -; v_call: TRBV3-1/TRBV3-2; cdr3_aa: CASSQLRDNSPLHF; cdr3_nt: TGTGCCAGCAGCCAACTCCGGGATAATTCACCCCTCCACTTT
clone_size: -; j_call: TRBJ1-2; d_call: -; v_call: TRBV5-5; cdr3_aa: CASSLQQEYGYTF; cdr3_nt: TGTGCCAGCAGCTTGCAACAGGAGTATGGCTACACCTTC
clone_size: -; j_call: TRBJ1-1; d_call: TRBD1; v_call: TRBV2; cdr3_aa: CASSQLGTANTEAFF; cdr3_nt: TGTGCCAGCAGTCAATTGGGGACAGCGAACACTGAAGCTTTCTTT
clone_size: -; j_call: TRBJ2-1; d_call: -; v_call: TRBV29-1; cdr3_aa: CSAGEPLGEQFF; cdr3_nt: TGCAGCGCCGGGGAGCCACTGGGTGAGCAGTTCTTC
clone_size: -; j_call: TRBJ2-7; d_call: -; v_call: TRBV6-6; cdr3_aa: CASSYSSRQTYEQYF; cdr3_nt: TGTGCCAGCAGTTACTCGTCGCGGCAGACCTACGAGCAGTACTTC
clone_size: -; j_call: TRBJ2-1; d_call: TRBD2; v_call: TRBV6-5; cdr3_aa: CASIRTSKGEQFF; cdr3_nt: TGTGCCAGCATCCGGACTAGTAAAGGTGAGCAGTTCTTC
clone_size: -; j_call: TRBJ1-1; d_call: TRBD1; v_call: TRBV29-1; cdr3_aa: CSARRLGTGETEAFF; cdr3_nt: TGCAGCGCCAGGAGACTGGGGACAGGTGAGACTGAAGCTTTCTTT
clone_size: -; j_call: TRBJ1-1; d_call: -; v_call: TRBV11-3; cdr3_aa: CASSSRINTEAFF; cdr3_nt: TGTGCCAGCAGCTCGAGGATTAACACTGAAGCTTTCTTT
clone_size: once; j_call: TRBJ1-5; d_call: TRBD1; v_call: TRBV3-1/TRBV3-2; cdr3_aa: CASSRNLGQGGQPQHF; cdr3_nt: TGTGCCAGCAGCCGGAATCTTGGACAGGGAGGACAGCCCCAGCATTTT
clone_size: once; j_call: TRBJ1-2; d_call: -; v_call: TRBV3-1/TRBV3-2; cdr3_aa: CASSPHVLESRNGYTF; cdr3_nt: TGTGCCAGCAGCCCTCATGTTTTGGAGTCCCGGAATGGCTACACCTTC
clone_size: -; j_call: TRBJ2-7; d_call: -; v_call: TRBV15; cdr3_aa: CATSRDSEHEQYF; cdr3_nt: TGTGCCACCAGCAGAGATTCGGAGCACGAGCAGTACTTC
clone_size: -; j_call: TRBJ2-5; d_call: -; v_call: TRBV2; cdr3_aa: CASGLRSGETQYF; cdr3_nt: TGTGCCAGCGGCCTGAGGTCTGGGGAGACCCAGTACTTC
clone_size: few; j_call: TRBJ2-7; d_call: -; v_call: TRBV10-3; cdr3_aa: CAISELSRGSEQYF; cdr3_nt: TGTGCCATCAGTGAGTTGAGCAGGGGAAGCGAGCAGTACTTC
clone_size: -; j_call: TRBJ2-7; d_call: TRBD1; v_call: TRBV23-1; cdr3_aa: CASSPGQQYEQYF; cdr3_nt: TGCGCCAGCAGCCCGGGACAGCAATACGAGCAGTACTTC
clone_size: -; j_call: TRBJ1-3; d_call: -; v_call: TRBV12-3/TRBV12-4; cdr3_aa: CASRAGGGNTIYF; cdr3_nt: TGTGCCAGCAGGGCAGGTGGGGGAAACACCATATATTTT
clone_size: -; j_call: TRBJ1-6; d_call: TRBD1; v_call: TRBV2; cdr3_aa: CASRGQGAENSPLHF; cdr3_nt: TGTGCCAGCAGGGGACAGGGGGCAGAAAATTCACCCCTCCACTTT
clone_size: -; j_call: TRBJ2-7; d_call: -; v_call: TRBV7-2; cdr3_aa: CASSKQHGGLYEQYF; cdr3_nt: TGTGCCAGCAGCAAACAGCACGGGGGGCTCTACGAGCAGTACTTC
clone_size: -; j_call: TRBJ2-1; d_call: TRBD2; v_call: TRBV18; cdr3_aa: CASSPNLGLAVDEQFF; cdr3_nt: TGTGCCAGCTCACCTAACTTGGGACTAGCCGTCGATGAGCAGTTCTTC